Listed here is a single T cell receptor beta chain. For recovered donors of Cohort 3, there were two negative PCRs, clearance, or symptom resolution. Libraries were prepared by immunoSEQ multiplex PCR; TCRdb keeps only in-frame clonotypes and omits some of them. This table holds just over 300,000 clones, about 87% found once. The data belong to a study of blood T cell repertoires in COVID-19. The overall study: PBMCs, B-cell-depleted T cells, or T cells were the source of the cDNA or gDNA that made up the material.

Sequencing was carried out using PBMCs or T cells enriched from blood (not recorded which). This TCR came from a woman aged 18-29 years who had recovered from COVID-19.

The CDR3 DNA is TGTGCCAGCAGTCCGGGTGGCCTAGCGGGAGTCAATGAGCAGTTCTTC. Translating gives CASSPGGLAGVNEQFF. The chain employs TRBV28 and TRBJ2-1, with 10 positions matching TRBD2. The CDR3 runs 16 residues. V gave up 5 bases and J gave up 6 bases; unmatched junction bases: 10. The germline V gene encodes CDR1 MDHEN and CDR2 SYDVKM.